The 18 T cell receptor beta chains below come from one sample, sequenced in a study of CD8+ T cells in alopecia areata. Sequencing templates came from extracted RNA that was reverse transcribed into cDNA. Method: immunoSEQ multiplex PCR; TCRdb's copy keeps in-frame clones and lacks some. The sample carries about 110,000 clones, 50% to 70% recorded once. Sample: NKG2D-low CD8+ T cells sorted from blood. These receptors originate from a human donor with alopecia areata.

The rearrangement joins TRBV27 to TRBJ1-5; D is ambiguous. CDR1 is MNHEY and CDR2 is SMNVEV in the germline V gene (reference sequence). The CDR3 consists of 13 residues. Trimming removed 6 bases at V and 3 bases at J, with 9 bases between. The CDR3 protein is CASSEGYNQPQHF. Here the CDR3 DNA reads TGTGCCAGCAGCGAAGGGTACAATCAGCCCCAGCATTTT.

The chain links TRBV27 to TRBJ2-7; a weak D match, TRBD1 (6 bases). This CDR3 is 12 amino acids long. Germline V gives CDR1 MNHEY, CDR2 SMNVEV (reference sequence). Trimming stripped 2 bases from V and 5 bases from J, with 7 bases between. The CDR3 region has the DNA TGTGCCAGCAGTTTACAGGGGAACGAGCAGTACTTC. This sequence encodes CASSLQGNEQYF.

There are a few counts of this clone. The rearrangement uses TRBV28 and TRBJ2-4, with a weak D call TRBD1 (5 bases). V shed 6 bases and J shed 6 bases, with 12 bases lying between them. The germline CDR1 and CDR2 sequences are MDHEN and SYDVKM. There are 13 residues in the CDR3. CDR3 DNA sequence: TGTGCCAGCAGGACAGTTGTTAGAAACATTCAGTACTTC. Translating it yields CASRTVVRNIQYF. The whole variable domain, remainder taken from reference TRBV28 and TRBJ2-4, is DVKVTQSSRYLVKRTGEKVFLECVQDMDHENMFWYRQDPGLGLRLIYFSYDVKMKEKGDIPEGYSVSREKKERFSLILESASTNQTSMYLCASRTVVRNIQYFGAGTRLSVL.

This clone appeared a single time. The rearrangement joins TRBV27 to TRBJ2-1; 7 bases align to TRBD1. The CDR3 loop spans 15 amino acids. V was pared by 6 bases and J by 9 bases, with 14 bases of the junction left unmatched. Germline loops: CDR1 MNHEY, CDR2 SMNVEV (reference sequence). As DNA, the CDR3 is TGTGCCAGCAGAATAACCAGGGGGTCTCCTACTGAGCAGTTCTTC. Translation: CASRITRGSPTEQFF.

CDR3 sequence: CAWSVSAGTYNEQFF. CDR3 DNA sequence: TGTGCCTGGAGTGTATCAGCGGGAACCTACAATGAGCAGTTCTTC. V and J are TRBV30 and TRBJ2-1; 7 bases map to TRBD2. The CDR3 loop spans 15 amino acids. CDR1 is GTSNPN and CDR2 is SVGIG in the germline V gene (reference sequence). The V and J ends lost 0 bases and 2 bases, in that order; junction bases with no gene match: 4.

The DNA of the CDR3 is TGTGCCAGTTCTACTGGATCAGGGGCATACGAGCAGTACTTC. Protein: CASSTGSGAYEQYF. The V and J genes are TRBV19 and TRBJ2-7; possible D gene TRBD1, 6 bases. This CDR3 comprises 14 residues. V was shortened by 8 bases and J by 4 bases, with 18 bases between the two germline ends. Germline values: CDR1 LNHDA, CDR2 SQIVND (reference sequence). The full variable domain, rest sourced from reference TRBV19 and TRBJ2-7, is DGGITQSPKYLFRKEGQNVTLSCEQNLNHDAMYWYRQDPGQGLRLIYYSQIVNDFQKGDIAEGYSVSREKKESFPLTVTSAQKNPTAFYLCASSTGSGAYEQYFGPGTRLTVT.

This clone was counted between two and nine times. The gene calls are TRBV6-6 and TRBJ2-3, with 7 bases fitting TRBD2. After removal of 7 bases from V and 6 bases from J, the junction contained 10 bases not matched to a gene. There are 14 residues in the CDR3. In germline, CDR1 is MNHNY, CDR2 SVGAGI (reference sequence). The CDR3 region is CASTIGRWLDTQYF. The CDR3 region has the DNA TGTGCCAGCACCATCGGGAGGTGGTTGGATACGCAGTATTTT.

The chain joins TRBV13 to TRBJ2-4; 7 bases fit TRBD1. Per the germline V gene, CDR1 is PRHDT and CDR2 is FYEKMQ (reference sequence). V gave up 6 bases and J gave up 1 base; unmatched junction bases: 9. The length of the CDR3 is 16 residues. CDR3 region: CASSPAGTAAKNIQYF. The CDR3 bases are TGTGCCAGCAGTCCCGCCGGGACAGCCGCCAAAAACATTCAGTACTTC.

The V gene is TRBV5-1, the J gene TRBJ2-3; 11 nucleotides line up with TRBD2. This CDR3 contains 17 residues. The V gene end was trimmed by 2 bases and the J gene end by 3 bases; junction bases not matched to a gene: 8. Per germline, CDR1 SGHRS and CDR2 YFSETQ. The CDR3 coding sequence is TGCGCCAGCAGCTTCCTGGGACTAGCGGAAATGACAGATACGCAGTATTTT. Amino acids: CASSFLGLAEMTDTQYF.

The chain uses TRBV25-1 and TRBJ2-3; D may be TRBD1 or TRBD2 (6 bases each). Germline V gene lookup returns CDR1 MGHDK and CDR2 SYGVNS. The CDR3 contains 17 residues. V lost 6 bases, J lost 1 base, and 20 bases lay in between. The CDR3 sequence is CASRGGRGPGGTDTQYF. DNA for the CDR3: TGTGCCAGCAGAGGGGGGAGAGGGCCCGGCGGCACAGATACGCAGTATTTT.

This chain links TRBV5-1 with TRBJ2-7; 8 bases align to TRBD1. Germline V gene sequence: CDR1 SGHRS, CDR2 YFSETQ. The J segment lost 5 bases and the V segment lost 4 bases, leaving 8 bases of the junction unmatched. The CDR3 covers 14 residues. The CDR3 region is CASSTGQGLDEQYF. The DNA of the CDR3 is TGCGCCAGCAGCACCGGACAGGGTTTAGACGAGCAGTACTTC.

V gene TRBV5-4 combines with J gene TRBJ2-7; D is uncertain. Per the germline V gene, CDR1 is SGHNT and CDR2 is YYREEE (reference sequence). The CDR3 is 14 amino acids. V lost 5 bases and J lost 3, with 15 bases in between. The CDR3 DNA follows: TGTGCCAGCAGTTCAAGCGTCATCCTCTACGAGCAGTACTTC. As protein: CASSSSVILYEQYF.

The chain links TRBV27 to TRBJ2-7, with D hard to call. The ends were cut back, 2 bases at V and 2 bases at J, with 7 bases in the middle. Germline values: CDR1 MNHEY, CDR2 SMNVEV (reference sequence). This CDR3 has 13 residues. Written as DNA, the CDR3 is TGTGCCAGCAGTTTAAAGGCAACCTACGAGCAGTACTTC. This codes for CASSLKATYEQYF.

The chain combines TRBV27 with TRBJ2-5, with D possibly matching TRBD1 (6 bases). The J call is doubtful: the DNA matches TRBJ2-7 better. The CDR3 is made up of 15 amino acids. Germline assignment: CDR1 MNHEY and CDR2 SMNVEV (reference sequence). The CDR3 bases are TGTGCCAGCAGCCCCGGGACACTGAGCTCCTACGAGCAGTACTTC. Protein: CASSPGTLSSYEQYF.

There are a few counts of this clone. The chain recombines TRBV7-9 with TRBJ2-7, with a weak D call TRBD1 (6 bases). The CDR3 runs to 14 residues. Deletions cut 0 bases from V and 4 bases from J, with 10 bases between. Germline-derived CDR1 and CDR2 are SEHNR and FQNEAQ (reference sequence). CDR3 DNA sequence: TGTGCCAGCAGCTTAGCACAGGGACCTTACGAGCAGTACTTC. It specifies CASSLAQGPYEQYF.

CDR3 bases: TGTGCCAGTAGTATAAAGGGGCAGCATCAGCCCCAGCATTTT. Translated: CASSIKGQHQPQHF. This chain uses TRBV19 with TRBJ1-5; D is possibly TRBD1 (5 bases). Trimming took 2 bases from V and 5 from J, leaving 10 bases between them. The germline V gene has CDR1 LNHDA and CDR2 SQIVND (reference sequence). CDR3 length: 14 residues.

This chain joins TRBV9 and TRBJ2-7; 7 bases are a match to TRBD1. Unmatched junction bases numbered 3, after V lost 0 bases and J lost 3 bases. There are 14 residues in the CDR3. CDR1 and CDR2 from the germline V gene are SGDLS and YYNGEE. CDR3 in amino acids: CASSVGGQRYEQYF. CDR3 DNA: TGTGCCAGCAGCGTAGGGGGACAGCGCTACGAGCAGTACTTC.

A few counts support this clone. The chain carries TRBV2 and TRBJ2-2; unclear D gene. The CDR3 loop spans 14 amino acids. CDR1 SNHLY and CDR2 FYNNEI come from the germline V gene. V was clipped by 0 bases and J by 4 bases, with 6 bases between them. The CDR3 region is CASSEAIGTGELFF. CDR3 in DNA: TGTGCCAGCAGTGAAGCGATTGGCACCGGGGAGCTGTTTTTT.